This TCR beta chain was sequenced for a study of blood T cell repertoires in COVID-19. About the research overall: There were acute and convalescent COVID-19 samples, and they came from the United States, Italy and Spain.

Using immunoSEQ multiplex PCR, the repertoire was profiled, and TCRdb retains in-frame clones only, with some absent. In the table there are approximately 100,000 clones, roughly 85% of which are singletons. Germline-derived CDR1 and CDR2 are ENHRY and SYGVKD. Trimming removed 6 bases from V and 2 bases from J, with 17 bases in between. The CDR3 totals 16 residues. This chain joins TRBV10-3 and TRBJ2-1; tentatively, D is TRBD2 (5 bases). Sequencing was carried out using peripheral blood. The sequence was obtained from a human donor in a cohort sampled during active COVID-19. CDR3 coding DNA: TGTGCCATCAGCCTTCAAACTAGGGATGCCTACAATGAGCAGTTCTTC. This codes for CAISLQTRDAYNEQFF.